This TCR beta chain was retrieved from a study of Ad26.COV2.S vaccination and SARS-CoV-2 variants. Sequencing used immunoSEQ multiplex PCR; TCRdb keeps in-frame clones, though not all of them. The table shows hundreds of thousands of clones, with roughly four fifths occurring only once. The CDR3 has 13 amino acids. The V end lost 2 bases, the J end lost 3 bases, and 7 bases lay between the germline ends. Germline CDR1 is KGHSH and CDR2 is LQKENI. The treatment denotes: 19 received Ad26.COV2.S at low or high dose, single or two shots; several received placebo; per-sample allocation not given. Samples came from day 63 after the first vaccine or placebo injection. In Boston, the donor was an adult between 18-55 years of age.

The chain recombines TRBV18 with TRBJ2-5, with D perhaps matching TRBD1 (5 bases). The sequencing used peripheral blood, collected in a trial of Ad26.COV2.S vaccine versus placebo. The source is a person aged 18-60 years who received the Ad26.COV2.S COVID-19 vaccine or a placebo. The CDR3 bases are TGTGCCAGCTCACCAGCCAGGGAAGAGACCCAGTACTTC. Amino acids: CASSPAREETQYF. The variable domain in full, with the rest retrieved from reference TRBV18 and TRBJ2-5, is NAGVMQNPRHLVRRRGQEARLRCSPMKGHSHVYWYRQLPEEGLKFMVYLQKENIIDESGMPKERFSAEFPKEGPSILRIQQVVRGDSAAYFCASSPAREETQYFGPGTRLLVL.